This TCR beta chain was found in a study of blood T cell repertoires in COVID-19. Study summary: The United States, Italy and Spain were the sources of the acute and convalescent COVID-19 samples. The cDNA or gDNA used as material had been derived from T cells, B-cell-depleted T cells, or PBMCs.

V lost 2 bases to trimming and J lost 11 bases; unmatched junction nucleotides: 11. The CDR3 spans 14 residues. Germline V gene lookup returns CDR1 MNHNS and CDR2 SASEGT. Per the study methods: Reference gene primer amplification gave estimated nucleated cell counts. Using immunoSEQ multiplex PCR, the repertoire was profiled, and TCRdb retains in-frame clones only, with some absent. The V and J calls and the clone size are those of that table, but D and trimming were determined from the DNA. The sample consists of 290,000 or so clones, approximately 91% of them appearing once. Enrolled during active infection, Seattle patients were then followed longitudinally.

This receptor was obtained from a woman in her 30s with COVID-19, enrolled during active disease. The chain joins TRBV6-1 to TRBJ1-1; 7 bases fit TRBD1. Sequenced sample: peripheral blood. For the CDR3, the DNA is TGTGCCAGCAGTGAACTGGCGGACAGGCTTTCGGCTTTCTTT. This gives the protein CASSELADRLSAFF.